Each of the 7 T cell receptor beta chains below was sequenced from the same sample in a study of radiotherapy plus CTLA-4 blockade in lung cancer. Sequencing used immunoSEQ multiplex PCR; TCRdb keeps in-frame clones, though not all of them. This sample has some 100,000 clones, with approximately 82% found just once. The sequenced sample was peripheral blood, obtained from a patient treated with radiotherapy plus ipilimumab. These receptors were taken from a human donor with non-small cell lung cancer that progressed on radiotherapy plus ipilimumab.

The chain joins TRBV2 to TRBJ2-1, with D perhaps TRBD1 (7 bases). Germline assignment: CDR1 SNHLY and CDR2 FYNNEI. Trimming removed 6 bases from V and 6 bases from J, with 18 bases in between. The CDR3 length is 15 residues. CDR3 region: CASSLGGTAGNEQFF. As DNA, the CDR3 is TGTGCCAGCAGCCTGGGCGGGACAGCGGGCAATGAGCAGTTCTTC.

CDR3 sequence: CASSLWDRVGIMNTEAFF. The CDR3 DNA reads as TGTGCCAGCAGCTTATGGGACAGGGTAGGTATCATGAACACTGAAGCTTTCTTT. The chain combines TRBV7-3 with TRBJ1-1; 9 nucleotides match TRBD1. From germline, CDR1 is SGHTA and CDR2 FQGTGA. The CDR3 has 18 amino acids. The V gene end was trimmed by 2 bases and the J gene end by 0 bases; junction bases not matched to a gene: 10.

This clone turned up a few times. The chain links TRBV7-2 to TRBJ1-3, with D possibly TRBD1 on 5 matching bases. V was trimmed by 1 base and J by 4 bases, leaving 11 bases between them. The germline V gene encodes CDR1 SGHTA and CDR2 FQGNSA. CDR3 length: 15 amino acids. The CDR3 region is CASSLGQGLGNTIYF. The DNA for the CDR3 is TGTGCCAGCAGCTTAGGGCAGGGACTGGGAAACACCATATATTTT. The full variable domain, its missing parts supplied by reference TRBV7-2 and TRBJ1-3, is GAGVSQSPSNKVTEKGKDVELRCDPISGHTALYWYRQSLGQGLEFLIYFQGNSAPDKSGLPSDRFSAERTGGSVSTLTIQRTQQEDSAVYLCASSLGQGLGNTIYFGEGSWLTVV.

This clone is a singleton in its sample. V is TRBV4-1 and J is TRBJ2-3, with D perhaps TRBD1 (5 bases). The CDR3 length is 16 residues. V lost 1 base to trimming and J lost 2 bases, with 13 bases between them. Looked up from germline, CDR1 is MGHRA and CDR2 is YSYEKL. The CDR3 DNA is TGCGCCAGCAGCCAAGGCGGCAGGGCTCTCACAGATACGCAGTATTTT. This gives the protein CASSQGGRALTDTQYF.

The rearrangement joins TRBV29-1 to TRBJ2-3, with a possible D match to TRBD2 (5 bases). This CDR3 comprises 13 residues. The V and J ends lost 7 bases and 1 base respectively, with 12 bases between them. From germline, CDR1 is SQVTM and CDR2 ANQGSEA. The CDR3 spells CSGSGVGTDTQYF. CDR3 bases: TGCAGCGGCAGCGGAGTGGGCACAGATACGCAGTATTTT.

CDR3 protein: CASSFTAGTGVFHEQYF. The DNA of the CDR3 is TGTGCCAGCAGCTTCACGGCCGGGACAGGGGTCTTCCACGAGCAGTACTTC. This chain joins TRBV5-5 and TRBJ2-7; 10 nucleotides align to TRBD1. Germline CDR1 SGHKS, CDR2 YYEKEE (reference sequence). The CDR3 covers 17 residues. Trimming removed 2 bases from V and 5 bases from J; junction bases left unmatched: 13.

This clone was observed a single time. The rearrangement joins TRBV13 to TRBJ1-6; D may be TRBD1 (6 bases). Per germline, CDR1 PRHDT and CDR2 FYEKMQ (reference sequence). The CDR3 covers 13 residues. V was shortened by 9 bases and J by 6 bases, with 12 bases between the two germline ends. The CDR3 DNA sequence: TGTGCCAGTCGAGGACAGCCTAATTCACCCCTCCACTTT. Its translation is CASRGQPNSPLHF.